This T cell receptor beta chain emerged from a study of T-cell reconstitution after alpha-beta-depleted transplantation in children. A library of TCRbeta sequences, prepared with unique molecular identifiers, was generated. TCRdb analysed the PCR reads with MiXCR anew, one entry per CDR3 protein. The sample lists about 500,000 distinct CDR3 sequences, over 25% occurring once. The sample in question was PBMCs from the stem cell graft donor, obtained from the stem cell graft. The origin of this receptor is a human donor who donated a stem cell graft to a child with aplastic anemia.

CDR3 coding DNA: TGTGCCAGCAGCCCGGCCACCTCCGTTACCTACGAGCAGTACGTC. It is translated as CASSPATSVTYEQYV. This chain joins TRBV7-9 and TRBJ2-7; no clear D gene. The germline V gene has CDR1 SEHNR and CDR2 FQNEAQ (reference sequence). This CDR3 is 15 amino acids long. Trimming removed 5 bases at V and 2 bases at J, with 16 bases between.